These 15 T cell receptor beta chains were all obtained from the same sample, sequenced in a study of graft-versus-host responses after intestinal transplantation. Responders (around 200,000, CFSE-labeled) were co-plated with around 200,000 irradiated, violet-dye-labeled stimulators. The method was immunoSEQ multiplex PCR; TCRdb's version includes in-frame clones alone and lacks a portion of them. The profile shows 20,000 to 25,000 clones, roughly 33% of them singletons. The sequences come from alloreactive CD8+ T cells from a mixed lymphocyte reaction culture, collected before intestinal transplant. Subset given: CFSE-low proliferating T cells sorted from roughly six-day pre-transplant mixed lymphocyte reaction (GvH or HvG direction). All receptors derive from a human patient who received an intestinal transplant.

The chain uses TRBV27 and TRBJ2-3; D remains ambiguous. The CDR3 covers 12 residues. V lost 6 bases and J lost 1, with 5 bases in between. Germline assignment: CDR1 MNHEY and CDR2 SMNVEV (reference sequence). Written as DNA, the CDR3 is TGTGCCAGCAGCCTGGGCACAGATACGCAGTATTTT. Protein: CASSLGTDTQYF.

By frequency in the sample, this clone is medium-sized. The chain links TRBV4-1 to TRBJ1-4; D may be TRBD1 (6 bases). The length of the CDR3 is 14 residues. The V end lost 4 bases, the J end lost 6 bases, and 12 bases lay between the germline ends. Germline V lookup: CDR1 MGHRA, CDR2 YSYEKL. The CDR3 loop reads CASSLQGSHEKLFF. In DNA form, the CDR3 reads TGCGCCAGCAGCCTGCAGGGGTCGCATGAAAAACTGTTTTTT.

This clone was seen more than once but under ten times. The CDR3, as DNA: TGTGCCAGCAGTCTCAGGGGCAATCAGCCCCAGCATTTT. Its translation: CASSLRGNQPQHF. The genes are TRBV27 and TRBJ1-5; possible D gene TRBD1, 5 bases. Germline loops: CDR1 MNHEY, CDR2 SMNVEV (reference sequence). The V end lost 5 bases, the J end lost 2 bases, and 7 bases lay between the germline ends. The length of the CDR3 is 13 residues.

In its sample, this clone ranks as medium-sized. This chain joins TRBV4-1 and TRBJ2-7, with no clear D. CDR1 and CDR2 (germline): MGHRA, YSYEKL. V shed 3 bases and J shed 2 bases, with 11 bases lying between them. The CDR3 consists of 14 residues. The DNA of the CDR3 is TGCGCCAGCAGCCAGGTCTCCCTGGCCTACGAGCAGTACTTC. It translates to CASSQVSLAYEQYF.

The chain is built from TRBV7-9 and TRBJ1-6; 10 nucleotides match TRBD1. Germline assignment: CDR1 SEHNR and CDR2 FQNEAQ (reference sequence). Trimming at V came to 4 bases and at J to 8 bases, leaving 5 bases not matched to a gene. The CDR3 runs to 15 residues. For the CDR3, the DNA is TGTGCCAGCAGCTCCTGGACAGGGGGTGATTCACCCCTCCACTTT. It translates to CASSSWTGGDSPLHF.

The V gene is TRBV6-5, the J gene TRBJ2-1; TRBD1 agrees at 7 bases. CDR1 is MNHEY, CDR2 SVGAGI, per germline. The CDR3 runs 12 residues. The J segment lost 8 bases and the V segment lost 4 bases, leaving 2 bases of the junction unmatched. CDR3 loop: CASSLTGDEQFF. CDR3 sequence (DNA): TGTGCCAGCAGTTTAACAGGGGATGAGCAGTTCTTC.

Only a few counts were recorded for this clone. Here the CDR3 DNA reads TGCGCCAGCAGCCAAGGCCTAGATTACGAGCAGTACTTC. This codes for CASSQGLDYEQYF. The chain employs TRBV4-1 and TRBJ2-7; D remains ambiguous. The CDR3 spans 13 residues. Trimming left V 1 base short and J 4 bases short, with 8 bases between. Looked up from germline, CDR1 is MGHRA and CDR2 is YSYEKL.

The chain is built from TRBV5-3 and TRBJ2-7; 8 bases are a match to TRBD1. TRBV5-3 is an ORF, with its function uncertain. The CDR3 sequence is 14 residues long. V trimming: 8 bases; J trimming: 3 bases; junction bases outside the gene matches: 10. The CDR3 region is CASSPGTGFYEQYF. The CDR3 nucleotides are TGTGCCAGCAGCCCCGGGACAGGATTCTACGAGCAGTACTTC.

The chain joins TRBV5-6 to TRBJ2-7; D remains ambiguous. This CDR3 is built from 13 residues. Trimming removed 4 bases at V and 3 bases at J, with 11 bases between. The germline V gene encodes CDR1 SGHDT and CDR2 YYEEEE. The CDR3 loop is CASSHSENYEQYF. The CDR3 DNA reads TGTGCCAGCAGCCATTCAGAGAACTACGAGCAGTACTTC.

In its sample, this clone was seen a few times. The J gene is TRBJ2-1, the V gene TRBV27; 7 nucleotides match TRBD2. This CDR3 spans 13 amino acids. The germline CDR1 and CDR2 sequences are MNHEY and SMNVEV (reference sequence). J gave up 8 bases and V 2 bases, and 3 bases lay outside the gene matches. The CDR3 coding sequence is TGTGCCAGCAGTTTAGGCGGGAGCTATGAGCAGTTCTTC. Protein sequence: CASSLGGSYEQFF.

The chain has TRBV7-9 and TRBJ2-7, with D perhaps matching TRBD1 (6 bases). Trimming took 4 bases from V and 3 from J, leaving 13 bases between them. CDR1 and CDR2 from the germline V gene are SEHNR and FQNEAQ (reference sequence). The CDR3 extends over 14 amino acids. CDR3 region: CASSSYRDNYEQYF. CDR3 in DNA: TGTGCCAGCAGCTCATACCGGGACAACTACGAGCAGTACTTC.

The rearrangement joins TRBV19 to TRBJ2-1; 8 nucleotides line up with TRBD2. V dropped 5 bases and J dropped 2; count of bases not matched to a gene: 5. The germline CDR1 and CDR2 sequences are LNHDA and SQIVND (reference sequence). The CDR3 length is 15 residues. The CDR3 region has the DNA TGTGCCAGTAGTTGGAGCGGGAGCCCCTACAATGAGCAGTTCTTC. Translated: CASSWSGSPYNEQFF.

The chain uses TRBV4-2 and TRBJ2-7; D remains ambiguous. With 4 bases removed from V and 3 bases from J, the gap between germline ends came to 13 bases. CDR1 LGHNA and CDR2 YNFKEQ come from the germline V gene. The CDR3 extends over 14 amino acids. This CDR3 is CASSPRIRIYEQYF. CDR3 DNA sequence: TGTGCCAGCAGCCCTAGGATTCGAATCTACGAGCAGTACTTC.

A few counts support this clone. CDR3 protein: CASSQVLLVGAAFF. The CDR3 region has the DNA TGCGCCAGCAGCCAAGTCTTGCTGGTCGGCGCGGCTTTCTTT. The chain joins TRBV4-1 to TRBJ1-1; D unclear. The CDR3 length is 14 residues. In germline, CDR1 is MGHRA, CDR2 YSYEKL. V was pared by 1 base and J by 11 bases, with 17 bases between.

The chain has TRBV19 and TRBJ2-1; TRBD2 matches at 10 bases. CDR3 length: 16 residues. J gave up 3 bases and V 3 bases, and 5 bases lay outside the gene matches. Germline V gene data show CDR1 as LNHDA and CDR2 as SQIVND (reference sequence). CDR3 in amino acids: CASSISGTSDYNEQFF. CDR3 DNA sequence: TGTGCCAGTAGTATCTCCGGGACTAGCGACTACAATGAGCAGTTCTTC. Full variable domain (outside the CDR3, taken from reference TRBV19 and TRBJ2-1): DGGITQSPKYLFRKEGQNVTLSCEQNLNHDAMYWYRQDPGQGLRLIYYSQIVNDFQKGDIAEGYSVSREKKESFPLTVTSAQKNPTAFYLCASSISGTSDYNEQFFGPGTRLTVL.